The next 23 T cell receptor beta chains were all read from a single sample in a study of blood T cell repertoires in COVID-19. Assay: immunoSEQ multiplex PCR; the TCRdb copy retains only in-frame clones and omits some. The sample holds tens of thousands of clones, more than 75% seen once. Sequencing was done on a sample of peripheral blood. These receptors originate from a human donor in a cohort sampled during active COVID-19.

Only a few counts were recorded for this clone. This chain connects TRBV29-1 to TRBJ1-2; 7 bases line up with TRBD1. Germline V lookup: CDR1 SQVTM, CDR2 ANQGSEA. CDR3 size: 11 residues. The V and J ends lost 4 bases and 6 bases, in that order; junction bases with no gene match: 2. The CDR3 region has the DNA TGCAGCGTTGTAGGGGGCGATGGCTACACCTTC. This codes for CSVVGGDGYTF.

This chain links TRBV18 with TRBJ2-3; TRBD2 matches 11 bases. V lost 3 bases and J lost 5; bases outside the gene matches: 4. The CDR3 is made up of 15 amino acids. Germline lookup yields CDR1 KGHSH and CDR2 LQKENI. Written as DNA, the CDR3 is TGTGCCAGCTCACCCCTAGCGGGGGGCGTAGATACGCAGTATTTT. Amino acid sequence: CASSPLAGGVDTQYF.

This chain links TRBV9 with TRBJ1-4, with D perhaps TRBD1 (5 bases). The germline V gene has CDR1 SGDLS and CDR2 YYNGEE. The CDR3 is 16 residues long. V was cut by 3 bases and J by 0 bases, with 12 bases left in between. CDR3 coding DNA: TGTGCCAGCAGCGCTCCGAAAGGGGCAACTAATGAAAAACTGTTTTTT. It specifies CASSAPKGATNEKLFF.

Details on this clone: A read error may produce the germline difference seen at one junction end. The genes are TRBV10-1 and TRBJ1-2; D is undetermined. The CDR3 sequence is 13 residues long. Germline V gene lookup returns CDR1 WNHNN and CDR2 SYGVQD (reference sequence). Here the CDR3 reads CASSESPNYGYTF. As DNA, the CDR3 is TGCGCCAGCAGCGAGTCCCCGAACTATGGCTACACCTTC.

This clone was seen only a few times. The V and J genes are TRBV7-8 and TRBJ2-7; 11 bases line up with TRBD2. The CDR3 runs to 19 residues. Per germline, CDR1 SGHVS and CDR2 FQNEAQ. J was trimmed by 0 bases and V by 5 bases; bases with no gene match: 15. DNA for the CDR3: TGTGCCAGCAGCCCTTACCGGCTAGCGGGGGGCCCTATCTCCTACGAGCAGTACTTC. It is translated as CASSPYRLAGGPISYEQYF.

The CDR3 here is CAWIESPPGPRNTIYF. CDR3 nucleotides: TGTGCCTGGATCGAGTCCCCACCAGGGCCCAGAAACACCATATATTTT. This sequence joins TRBV30 and TRBJ1-3, with D maybe TRBD1 (5 bases). The CDR3 totals 16 residues. Trimming took off 4 bases at V and 5 bases at J, with 21 bases between the two ends. CDR1 is GTSNPN and CDR2 is SVGIG in the germline V gene (reference sequence).

The gene calls are TRBV11-2 and TRBJ1-4, with D tentatively TRBD1 (5 bases). The V end was cut by 5 bases, the J end by 8 bases, with 18 bases between. Germline lookup yields CDR1 SGHAT and CDR2 FQNNGV. The CDR3 extends over 15 amino acids. CDR3 sequence reads: CASSAPTVVREKLFF. As DNA, the CDR3 is TGTGCCAGCAGCGCCCCGACAGTAGTAAGGGAAAAACTGTTTTTT.

The V and J genes are TRBV3-1 (or the pseudogene TRBV3-2) and TRBJ2-1; perhaps TRBD2 as D (6 bases). The CDR3 contains 15 residues. Germline values: CDR1 LGHDT, CDR2 YNNKEL (reference sequence). V was cut by 4 bases and J by 7 bases, with 17 bases left in between. CDR3 nucleotides: TGTGCCAGCAGCCCGACTAGGACCACGCGGAATGAGCAGTTCTTC. It encodes CASSPTRTTRNEQFF.

The table lists this clone with a few counts. The chain employs TRBV6-4 and TRBJ2-2; 10 positions match TRBD1. V gave up 4 bases and J gave up 6 bases; unmatched junction bases: 8. CDR3 length: 16 amino acids. Germline V gene data show CDR1 as MRHNA and CDR2 as SNTAGT. DNA for the CDR3: TGTGCCAGCAGTGTCGGTCCCGGGACAGGGGCCGGGGAGCTGTTTTTT. This encodes CASSVGPGTGAGELFF.

The chain recombines TRBV6-6 with TRBJ1-2, with TRBD1 identical over 11 bases. This CDR3 has 12 residues. V lost 7 bases to trimming and J lost 6 bases; unmatched junction nucleotides: 1. Germline V gene lookup returns CDR1 MNHNY and CDR2 SVGAGI (reference sequence). CDR3 DNA sequence: TGTGCCAGCATGGACAGGGGGCATGGCTACACCTTC. Protein product: CASMDRGHGYTF.

This sequence joins TRBV7-3 and TRBJ2-5; maybe TRBD2 (7 bases). CDR1 and CDR2 from the germline V gene are SGHTA and FQGTGA. The CDR3 loop spans 16 amino acids. With 5 bases removed from V and 5 bases from J, the gap between germline ends came to 21 bases. In DNA, the CDR3 is TGTGCCAGCAGCCCCACCGGTGCCGGGGGGCGGGAGACCCAGTACTTC. Translated: CASSPTGAGGRETQYF. The entire variable domain, with the rest obtained from reference TRBV7-3 and TRBJ2-5, is as follows: GAGVSQTPSNKVTEKGKYVELRCDPISGHTALYWYRQSLGQGPEFLIYFQGTGAADDSGLPNDRFFAVRPEGSVSTLKIQRTERGDSAVYLCASSPTGAGGRETQYFGPGTRLLVL.

This clone was seen once. In nucleotides, the CDR3 is TGTGCCAGCAGCCAAACAGGGCTAGGAGGAAACACCATATATTTT. It yields the protein CASSQTGLGGNTIYF. The V gene is TRBV3-1 (or the pseudogene TRBV3-2), the J gene TRBJ1-3; the D gene is possibly TRBD1 (6 bases). The CDR3 has 15 residues. In germline, CDR1 is LGHDT, CDR2 YNNKEL (reference sequence). Trimming shortened V by 2 bases and J by 4 bases, and 12 bases separated the two germline ends.

This clone was detected a few times. For the CDR3, the DNA is TGTGCCAGCAGTCTTACCGGGACAGGGAACACCGGGGAGCTGTTTTTT. Residues: CASSLTGTGNTGELFF. The J gene is TRBJ2-2, the V gene TRBV4-2; 8 bases map to TRBD1. Germline loops: CDR1 LGHNA, CDR2 YNFKEQ. CDR3 length: 16 residues. V lost 6 bases to trimming and J lost 1 base; unmatched junction nucleotides: 7.

In this sample, this clone is medium-sized. This chain joins TRBV3-1 (or the pseudogene TRBV3-2) and TRBJ1-1; 9 bases match TRBD1. Germline CDR1 reads LGHDT; CDR2 reads YNNKEL (reference sequence). CDR3 size: 13 residues. V was clipped by 8 bases and J by 5 bases; unmatched bases: 6. CDR3 residues: CASGDRDRTEAFF. The DNA of the CDR3 is TGTGCCAGCGGGGACAGGGATAGGACTGAAGCTTTCTTT.

V usage is TRBV3-1 (or the pseudogene TRBV3-2) and J usage is TRBJ2-1, with 10 bases lining up with TRBD2. V lost 3 bases, J lost 9 bases, and 8 bases stayed unmatched. The CDR3 covers 15 residues. Germline V gives CDR1 LGHDT, CDR2 YNNKEL (reference sequence). The DNA of the CDR3 is TGTGCCAGCAGCCACGGGACTAGCGTCGTGGGTGAGCAGTTCTTC. Its translation: CASSHGTSVVGEQFF.

The chain links TRBV2 to TRBJ2-5; D not resolved. Between the trimmed V and J ends, which lost 5 bases and 5 bases, there was a span of 21 bases. This CDR3 has 16 residues. The germline V gene has CDR1 SNHLY and CDR2 FYNNEI. CDR3 in DNA: TGTGCCAGCAGTTTTTCTGCGACCGGCCGGCGGGAGACCCAGTACTTC. Translation: CASSFSATGRRETQYF.

The V and J genes are TRBV7-3 and TRBJ2-3, with 8 bases that match TRBD1. V shed 3 bases and J 5 bases; nucleotides not matched to a gene: 7. The germline gives CDR1 SGHTA, CDR2 FQGTGA. The CDR3 has 15 amino acids. In DNA, the CDR3 is TGTGCCAGCAGCTTTGGACAGGGTCAAGGAGATACGCAGTATTTT. This sequence encodes CASSFGQGQGDTQYF.

V is TRBV5-1 and J is TRBJ2-2; 11 bases map to TRBD2. Germline CDR1 SGHRS, CDR2 YFSETQ. Germline trimming cut 4 bases from V and 9 bases from J; bases unmatched to any gene: 14. The CDR3 is 17 residues long. The CDR3 DNA is TGCGCCAGCAGCGCTACACTAGCGGGGGTAACGCACCGGGAGCTGTTTTTT. The encoded protein is CASSATLAGVTHRELFF. Using reference TRBV5-1 and TRBJ2-2 for the parts outside the CDR3, the full variable domain is KAGVTQTPRYLIKTRGQQVTLSCSPISGHRSVSWYQQTPGQGLQFLFEYFSETQRNKGNFPGRFSGRQFSNSRSEMNVSTLELGDSALYLCASSATLAGVTHRELFFGEGSRLTVL.

The table lists this clone with a count of one. V usage is TRBV15 and J usage is TRBJ1-6; D gene unclear. CDR1 LNHNV and CDR2 YYDKDF come from the germline V gene (reference sequence). The CDR3 extends over 17 amino acids. Trimming took 1 base from V and 4 from J, leaving 14 bases between them. CDR3: CATSRVSTTRYNSPLHF. Here the CDR3 DNA reads TGTGCCACCAGCAGAGTGAGCACTACGCGTTATAATTCACCCCTCCACTTT.

The chain uses TRBV7-8 and TRBJ1-4, with D maybe TRBD1 (5 bases). The CDR3 consists of 15 residues. Germline CDR1 SGHVS, CDR2 FQNEAQ. Trimming removed 2 bases at V and 3 bases at J, with 10 bases between. As DNA, the CDR3 is TGTGCCAGCAGCTTAATCAGGGCGTCTAATGAAAAACTGTTTTTT. Protein product: CASSLIRASNEKLFF.

The chain has TRBV5-1 and TRBJ2-2, with TRBD2 matching 8 bases. Per germline, CDR1 SGHRS and CDR2 YFSETQ. There are 17 residues in the CDR3. V gave up 6 bases and J gave up 2 bases; unmatched junction bases: 12. In nucleotides, the CDR3 is TGCGCCAGCACCCCGGGAGGGGGACGGTCTAACACCGGGGAGCTGTTTTTT. It translates to CASTPGGGRSNTGELFF.

This clone showed up just once. The rearrangement uses TRBV7-8 and TRBJ2-5; 8 nucleotides line up with TRBD2. Germline CDR1 SGHVS, CDR2 FQNEAQ. The length of the CDR3 is 16 residues. V lost 6 bases, J lost 4 bases, and 13 bases stayed unmatched. In DNA, the CDR3 is TGTGCCAGCAGTTACGGTCCGAGCGGGGGTTCAGAGACCCAGTACTTC. Residues: CASSYGPSGGSETQYF. Combining the CDR3 with reference TRBV7-8 and TRBJ2-5 gives the whole variable domain GAGVSQSPRYKVAKRGQDVALRCDPISGHVSLFWYQQALGQGPEFLTYFQNEAQLDKSGLPSDRFFAERPEGSVSTLKIQRTQQEDSAVYLCASSYGPSGGSETQYFGPGTRLLVL.

The V and J genes are TRBV3-1 (or the pseudogene TRBV3-2) and TRBJ1-1; D remains unclear. Germline V lookup: CDR1 LGHDT, CDR2 YNNKEL (reference sequence). V was cut by 3 bases and J by 4 bases, with 6 bases left in between. The CDR3 is made up of 12 amino acids. The CDR3 loop is CASSQISTEAFF. Here the CDR3 DNA reads TGTGCCAGCAGCCAGATTAGCACTGAAGCTTTCTTT.